This T cell receptor (beta chain) was observed in a study of blood T cells in healthy people across ages. Overall study findings and caveats: A strong correlation between TCR beta diversity and naive T cell percentage was seen. The study could not conclusively compare naive and antigen-experienced cells, given its unsorted PBMCs.

Extraction yielded at least 5.5 micrograms of total RNA per sample. The use of a sample-barcoded 5' primer and a J-beta primer mix characterized a second PCR of roughly 6 to 11 cycles. TCRdb reanalysed the 5' RACE reads using MiXCR and keeps one entry per CDR3 protein. Of about 970,000 distinct CDR3 sequences listed, roughly 51% are singletons. Worth noting for this clonotype: Its target is unknown.

Germline V gives CDR1 SQVTM, CDR2 ANQGSEA. V lost 7 bases, J lost 5 bases, and 12 bases lay in between. The CDR3 loop spans 12 amino acids. This receptor was taken from an older woman in good health. The rearrangement joins TRBV29-1 to TRBJ1-5; no definite D call. The sample consisted of blood. The CDR3 nucleotides read TGCAGCGCAGGTTCGGGAGATCAGCCCCAGCATTTT. This gives the protein CSAGSGDQPQHF.